This TCR beta chain emerged from a study of blood T cell repertoires in COVID-19. Study-level information: From T cells, B-cell-depleted T cells, or PBMCs came the material, which was cDNA or gDNA.

The germline V gene encodes CDR1 SQVTM and CDR2 ANQGSEA. This CDR3 is 14 amino acids long. V was pared by 7 bases and J by 6 bases, with 18 bases between. TCRdb keeps only in-frame clones here, not all; method: immunoSEQ multiplex PCR. The table shows 250,000 to 350,000 clones, with roughly 91% occurring only once. The chain carries TRBV29-1 and TRBJ2-2; perhaps TRBD2 as D (5 bases). This receptor was taken from a woman in her sixties in a cohort exposed to, infected with or recovered from COVID-19 (not recorded which). The source material was PBMCs or T cells enriched from blood (not recorded which). The CDR3 reads CSASGWVEAGELFF. As DNA, the CDR3 is TGCAGCGCCTCGGGGTGGGTGGAGGCCGGGGAGCTGTTTTTT.